This T cell receptor (beta chain) was sequenced for a study of spatial heterogeneity in lung cancer (dated by TCRdb to the late 2010s). Study-level background: Beta-chain transcripts were consistently detected in greater numbers than alpha-chain transcripts, which likely reflects a higher abundance of beta-chain transcripts. In the raw uncorrected reads, each unique combination of TCR and UMI appeared more than ten times on average. Nonsynonymous mutation counts, determined by whole-exome sequencing of tumor tissue, were related to TCR repertoire features. In tumor regions, TCR transcript counts showed a strong correlation with a T cell transcriptional module score from matched bulk RNA-seq. In non-small cell lung cancer, the study quantitatively compared TCR alpha and beta repertoires across several tumor regions, matched nontumor lung, and blood. At surgery, over 200 tumor regions, around 67 matched nontumor lung samples and 56 PBMC samples were TCR-sequenced for both alpha and beta chains. The study at large found these results: The count of ubiquitous expanded TCRs correlated with the count of ubiquitous nonsynonymous mutations, and the count of regional expanded TCRs correlated with the count of regional nonsynonymous mutations. A correlation was observed between the number of expanded intratumoral alpha and beta TCRs and the tumor nonsynonymous mutation count. Additional single-cell paired TCR alpha and beta sequencing was considered necessary to confirm, at a functional level, the hypothesis that regional TCRs recognize regional mutations. Estimated TCR-seq coverage of tumor T cells was only roughly 7% for alpha chains and about 12% for beta chains.

As encoded in the germline V gene, CDR1 is SQVTM while CDR2 is ANQGSEA. The CDR3 spans 12 residues, from the cysteine through the phenylalanine. Only the CDR3 portion is preserved as DNA: 36 bases, with reading frame beginning at the first base. Deletion took 5 bases off V and 4 bases off J, with a span of 11 bases between the germline ends. The sample's time point, from its label and the paper: sample taken at primary tumor resection. The donors were about 65 patients from the lung TRACERx cohort who had early-stage, untreated non-small cell lung cancer. TCR sequencing used whole RNA extracted from tumor and nontumor lung tissue, or from cryopreserved PBMC samples, without cell sorting. Patients were selected for TCR sequencing only if sufficient RNA was available from at least two tumor regions. Before being selected, tumor and adjacent nontumor lung specimens were reviewed by a lung pathologist.

This clonotype was recorded many times. The antigen it recognizes is unknown. No much larger clone is present one base from it, and per-base qualities are unavailable. Libraries were prepared through 5' RACE. Sequencing was performed on a NextSeq 500. In the TCR library protocol, a unique molecular identifier was attached to each TCR cDNA molecule so that PCR and sequencing errors could be corrected. For the original study's pipeline: TCR identification, UMI-based error correction and CDR3 extraction were performed with Decombinator tools. Expanded TCRs were defined as those above a frequency of 2 per 1,000, corresponding to the top 1% of the tumor frequency distribution. Expanded tumor TCRs were classed as regional if statistically deemed absent (corrected P<0.05) from at least one tumor region, otherwise ubiquitous. Rényi diversity was computed with the R vegan package after subsampling each repertoire 100 times to 5,000 TCRs. CDR3 similarity networks were built from amino acid triplet string-kernel similarity, connecting CDR3s with pairwise similarity above 0.82. TCRdb reprocessed the public reads (quality trimming at Q25 with fastp, clone calling with MiXCR) and kept in-frame beta chains. Duplicate CDR3 protein sequences are folded into a single record with the most common DNA and genes. The V and J calls follow TCRdb's processing rather than the paper's. Here the sample has around 9,300 distinct CDR3 sequences; roughly 6.3% occur a single time. The top ten clones comprise 29% of the sample.

The V and J segments used are TRBV29-1 and TRBJ1-2; 5 matching bases give a weak D call of TRBD1. This TCR was sampled from a male donor with early-stage non-small cell lung cancer. This specimen consisted of lung tumor tissue, obtained at surgery. Here is the DNA: TGCAGCGTTCAGGACGGGACCTATGGCTACACCTTC. Translation gives CSVQDGTYGYTF.